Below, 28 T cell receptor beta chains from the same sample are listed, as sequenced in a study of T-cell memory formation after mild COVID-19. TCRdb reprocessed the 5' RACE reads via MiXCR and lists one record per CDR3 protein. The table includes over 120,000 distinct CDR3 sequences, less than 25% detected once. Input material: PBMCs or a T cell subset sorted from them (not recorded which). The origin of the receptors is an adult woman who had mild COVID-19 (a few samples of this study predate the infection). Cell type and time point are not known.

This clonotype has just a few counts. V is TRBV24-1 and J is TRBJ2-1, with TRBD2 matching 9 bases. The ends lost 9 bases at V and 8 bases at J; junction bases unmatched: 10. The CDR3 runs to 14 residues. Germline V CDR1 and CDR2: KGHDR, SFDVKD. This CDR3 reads CATARLAGIYEQFF. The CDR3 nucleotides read TGTGCCACCGCGCGTCTAGCGGGAATCTATGAGCAGTTCTTC.

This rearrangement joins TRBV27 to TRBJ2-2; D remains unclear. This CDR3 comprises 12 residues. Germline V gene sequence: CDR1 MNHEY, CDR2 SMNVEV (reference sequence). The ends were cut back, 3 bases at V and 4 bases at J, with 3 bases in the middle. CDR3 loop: CASSFFTGELFF. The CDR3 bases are TGTGCCAGCAGTTTTTTCACCGGGGAGCTGTTTTTT.

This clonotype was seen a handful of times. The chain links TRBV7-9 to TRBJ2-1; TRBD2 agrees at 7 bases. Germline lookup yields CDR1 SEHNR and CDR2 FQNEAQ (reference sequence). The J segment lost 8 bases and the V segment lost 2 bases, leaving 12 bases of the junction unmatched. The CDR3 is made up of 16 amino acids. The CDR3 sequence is CASSLREGWARHEQFF. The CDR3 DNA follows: TGTGCCAGCAGCTTAAGGGAGGGATGGGCGAGACATGAGCAGTTCTTC.

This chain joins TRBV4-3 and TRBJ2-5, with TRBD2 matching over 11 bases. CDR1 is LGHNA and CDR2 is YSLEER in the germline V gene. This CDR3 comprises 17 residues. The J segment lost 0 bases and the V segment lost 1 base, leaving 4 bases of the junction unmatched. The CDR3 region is CASSQVLAGGDQETQYF. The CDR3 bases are TGCGCCAGCAGCCAAGTTCTAGCGGGAGGAGACCAAGAGACCCAGTACTTC.

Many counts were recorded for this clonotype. CDR3 coding DNA: TGTGCCAGCAGTTTACGGGGCGACCGAGAGACCCAGTACTTC. Translated, it gives CASSLRGDRETQYF. This rearrangement joins TRBV12-3 or TRBV12-4 to TRBJ2-5; D tentatively fits TRBD1 or TRBD2 (5 bases each). The CDR3 runs 14 residues. Deletions cut 2 bases from V and 4 bases from J, with 11 bases between.

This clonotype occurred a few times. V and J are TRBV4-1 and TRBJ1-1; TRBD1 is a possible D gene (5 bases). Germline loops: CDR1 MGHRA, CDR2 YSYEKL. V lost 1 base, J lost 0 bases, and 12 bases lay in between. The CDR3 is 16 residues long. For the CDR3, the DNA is TGCGCCAGCAGCCAAGGAGGGGAATTAATGAACACTGAAGCTTTCTTT. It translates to CASSQGGELMNTEAFF.

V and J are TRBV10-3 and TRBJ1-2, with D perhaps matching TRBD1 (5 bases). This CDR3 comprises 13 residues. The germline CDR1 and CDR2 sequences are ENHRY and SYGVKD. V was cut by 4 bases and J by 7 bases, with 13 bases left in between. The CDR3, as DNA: TGTGCCATCAGTGCCAGGGTACAATTTGGCTACACCTTC. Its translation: CAISARVQFGYTF.

CDR3 coding DNA: TGTGCCAGCAGTTACTCGAGCTTTACCTACGAGCAGTACTTC. It codes for CASSYSSFTYEQYF. The chain couples TRBV6-6 to TRBJ2-7; D gene unclear. Trimming stripped 0 bases from V and 2 bases from J, with 8 bases between. This CDR3 comprises 14 residues. Germline V gene lookup returns CDR1 MNHNY and CDR2 SVGAGI (reference sequence).

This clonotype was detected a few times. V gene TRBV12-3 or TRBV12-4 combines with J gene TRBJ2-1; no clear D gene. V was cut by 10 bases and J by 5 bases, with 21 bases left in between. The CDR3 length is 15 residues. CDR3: CATSNVSAPHNEQFF. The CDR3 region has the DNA TGTGCCACCTCCAACGTGAGTGCCCCCCACAATGAGCAGTTCTTC.

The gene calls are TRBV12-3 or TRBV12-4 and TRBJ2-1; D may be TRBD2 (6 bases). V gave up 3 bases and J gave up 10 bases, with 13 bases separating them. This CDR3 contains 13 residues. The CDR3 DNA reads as TGTGCCAGCAGTTTCACCCTAGCGACGGAGCAGTTCTTC. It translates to CASSFTLATEQFF.

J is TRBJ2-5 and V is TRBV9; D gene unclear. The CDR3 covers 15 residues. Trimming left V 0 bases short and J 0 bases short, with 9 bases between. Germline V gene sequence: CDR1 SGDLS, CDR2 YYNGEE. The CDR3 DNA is TGTGCCAGCAGCGTAGGAGATGGGTACCAAGAGACCCAGTACTTC. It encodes CASSVGDGYQETQYF. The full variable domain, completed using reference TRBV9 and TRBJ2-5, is DSGVTQTPKHLITATGQRVTLRCSPRSGDLSVYWYQQSLDQGLQFLIQYYNGEERAKGNILERFSAQQFPDLHSELNLSSLELGDSALYFCASSVGDGYQETQYFGPGTRLLVL.

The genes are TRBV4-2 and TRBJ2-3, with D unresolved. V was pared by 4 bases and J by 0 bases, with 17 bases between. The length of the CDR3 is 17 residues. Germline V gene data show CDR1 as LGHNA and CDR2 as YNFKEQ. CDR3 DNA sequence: TGTGCCAGCAGCCGACCCGGAAGCAATCCTAGCACAGATACGCAGTATTTT. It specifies CASSRPGSNPSTDTQYF.

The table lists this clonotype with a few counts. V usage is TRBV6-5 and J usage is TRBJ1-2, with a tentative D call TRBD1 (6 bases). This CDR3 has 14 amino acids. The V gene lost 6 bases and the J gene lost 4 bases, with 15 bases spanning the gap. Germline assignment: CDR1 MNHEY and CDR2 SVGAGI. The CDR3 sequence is CASRQNQGLYGYTF. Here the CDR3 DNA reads TGTGCCAGCAGACAAAATCAGGGGCTCTATGGCTACACCTTC.

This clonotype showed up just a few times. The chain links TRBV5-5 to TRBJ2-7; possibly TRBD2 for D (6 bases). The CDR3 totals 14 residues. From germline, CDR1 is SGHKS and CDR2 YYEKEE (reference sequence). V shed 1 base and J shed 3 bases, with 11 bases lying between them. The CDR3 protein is CASSLLEGNYEQYF. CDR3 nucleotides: TGTGCCAGCAGCTTGCTGGAGGGCAACTACGAGCAGTACTTC.

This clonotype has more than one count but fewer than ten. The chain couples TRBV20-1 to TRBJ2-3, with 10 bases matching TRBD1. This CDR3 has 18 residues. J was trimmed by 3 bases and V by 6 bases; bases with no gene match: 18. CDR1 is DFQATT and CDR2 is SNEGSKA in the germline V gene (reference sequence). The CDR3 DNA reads TGCAGTGCCGAGCCCGGGACAGGGGCCTACTCAATAACAGATACGCAGTATTTT. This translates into CSAEPGTGAYSITDTQYF.

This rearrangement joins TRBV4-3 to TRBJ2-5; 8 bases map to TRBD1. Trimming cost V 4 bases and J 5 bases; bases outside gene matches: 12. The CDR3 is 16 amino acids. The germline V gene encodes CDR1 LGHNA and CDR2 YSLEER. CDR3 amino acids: CASSPTSGQGGETQYF. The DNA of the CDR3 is TGCGCCAGCAGCCCTACCTCCGGACAGGGCGGCGAGACCCAGTACTTC.

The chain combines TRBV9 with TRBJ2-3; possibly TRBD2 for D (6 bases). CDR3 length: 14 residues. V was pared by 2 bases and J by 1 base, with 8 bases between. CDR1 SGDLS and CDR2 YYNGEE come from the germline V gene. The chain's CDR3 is CASSVASGTDTQYF. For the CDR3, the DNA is TGTGCCAGCAGCGTGGCTAGCGGCACAGATACGCAGTATTTT.

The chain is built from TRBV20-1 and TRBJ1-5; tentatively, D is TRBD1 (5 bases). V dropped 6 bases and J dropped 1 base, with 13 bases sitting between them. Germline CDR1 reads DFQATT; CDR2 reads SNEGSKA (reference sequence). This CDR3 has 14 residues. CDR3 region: CSAGNGGSNQPQHF. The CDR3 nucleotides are TGCAGTGCCGGGAACGGGGGAAGCAATCAGCCCCAGCATTTT.

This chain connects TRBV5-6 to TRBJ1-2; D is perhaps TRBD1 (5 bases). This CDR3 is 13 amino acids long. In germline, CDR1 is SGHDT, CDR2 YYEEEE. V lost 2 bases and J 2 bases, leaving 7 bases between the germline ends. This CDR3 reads CASSFGGNYGYTF. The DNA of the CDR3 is TGTGCCAGCAGCTTCGGGGGAAACTATGGCTACACCTTC.

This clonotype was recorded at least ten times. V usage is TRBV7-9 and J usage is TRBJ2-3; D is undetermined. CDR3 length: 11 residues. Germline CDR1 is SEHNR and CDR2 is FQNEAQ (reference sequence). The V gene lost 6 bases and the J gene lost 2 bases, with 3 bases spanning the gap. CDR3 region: CASSSTDTQYF. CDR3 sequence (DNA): TGTGCCAGCAGTTCCACAGATACGCAGTATTTT.

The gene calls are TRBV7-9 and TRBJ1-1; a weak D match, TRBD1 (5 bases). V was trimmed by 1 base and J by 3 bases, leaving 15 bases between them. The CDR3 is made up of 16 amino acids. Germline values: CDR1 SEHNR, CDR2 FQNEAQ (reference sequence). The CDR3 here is CASSLVGTPVYTEAFF. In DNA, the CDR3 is TGTGCCAGCAGCTTAGTGGGGACCCCCGTCTACACTGAAGCTTTCTTT.

The CDR3 nucleotides read TGCGCCAGCAGCTCCGGGACAGGGGTTACTGAAGCTTTCTTT. Amino acid sequence: CASSSGTGVTEAFF. The chain has TRBV5-1 and TRBJ1-1, with TRBD1 matching over 10 bases. The J segment lost 5 bases and the V segment lost 3 bases, leaving 4 bases of the junction unmatched. Germline V gene lookup returns CDR1 SGHRS and CDR2 YFSETQ. This CDR3 has 14 residues.

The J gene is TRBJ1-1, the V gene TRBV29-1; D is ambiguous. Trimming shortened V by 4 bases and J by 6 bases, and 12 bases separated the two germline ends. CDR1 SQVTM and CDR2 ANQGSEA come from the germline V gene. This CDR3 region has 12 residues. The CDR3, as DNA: TGCAGCGTTGTCTCAAACCCCCCTGAAGCTTTCTTT. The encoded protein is CSVVSNPPEAFF.

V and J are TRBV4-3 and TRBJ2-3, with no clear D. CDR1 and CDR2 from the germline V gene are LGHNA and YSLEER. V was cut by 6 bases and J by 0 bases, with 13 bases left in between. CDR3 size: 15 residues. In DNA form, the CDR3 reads TGCGCCAGCAGAGCCAAGTTTCCTAGCACAGATACGCAGTATTTT. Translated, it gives CASRAKFPSTDTQYF.

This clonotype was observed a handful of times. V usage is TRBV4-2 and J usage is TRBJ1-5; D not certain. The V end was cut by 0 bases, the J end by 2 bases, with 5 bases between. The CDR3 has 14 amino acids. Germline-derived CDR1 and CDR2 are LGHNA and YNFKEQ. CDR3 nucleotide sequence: TGTGCCAGCAGCCAAGATCGGGGCAATCAGCCCCAGCATTTT. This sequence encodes CASSQDRGNQPQHF.

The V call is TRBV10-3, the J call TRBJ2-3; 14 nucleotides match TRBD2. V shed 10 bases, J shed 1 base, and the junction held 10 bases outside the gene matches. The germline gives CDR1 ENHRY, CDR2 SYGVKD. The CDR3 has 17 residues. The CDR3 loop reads CATSPGLAGAGTDTQYF. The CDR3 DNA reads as TGTGCCACCTCTCCGGGACTAGCGGGGGCCGGCACAGATACGCAGTATTTT.

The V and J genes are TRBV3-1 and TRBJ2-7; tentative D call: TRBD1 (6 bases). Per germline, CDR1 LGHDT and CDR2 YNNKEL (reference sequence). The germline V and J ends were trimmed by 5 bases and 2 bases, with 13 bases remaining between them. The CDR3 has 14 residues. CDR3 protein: CASSTTGIAYEQYF. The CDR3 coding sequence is TGTGCCAGCAGCACTACAGGGATCGCCTACGAGCAGTACTTC.

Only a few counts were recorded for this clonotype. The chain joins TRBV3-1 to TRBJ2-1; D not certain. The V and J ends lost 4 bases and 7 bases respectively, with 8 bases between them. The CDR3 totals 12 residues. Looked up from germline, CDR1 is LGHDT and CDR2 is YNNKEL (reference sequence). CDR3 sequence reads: CASSPDKNEQFF. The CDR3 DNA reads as TGTGCCAGCAGCCCTGACAAGAATGAGCAGTTCTTC.